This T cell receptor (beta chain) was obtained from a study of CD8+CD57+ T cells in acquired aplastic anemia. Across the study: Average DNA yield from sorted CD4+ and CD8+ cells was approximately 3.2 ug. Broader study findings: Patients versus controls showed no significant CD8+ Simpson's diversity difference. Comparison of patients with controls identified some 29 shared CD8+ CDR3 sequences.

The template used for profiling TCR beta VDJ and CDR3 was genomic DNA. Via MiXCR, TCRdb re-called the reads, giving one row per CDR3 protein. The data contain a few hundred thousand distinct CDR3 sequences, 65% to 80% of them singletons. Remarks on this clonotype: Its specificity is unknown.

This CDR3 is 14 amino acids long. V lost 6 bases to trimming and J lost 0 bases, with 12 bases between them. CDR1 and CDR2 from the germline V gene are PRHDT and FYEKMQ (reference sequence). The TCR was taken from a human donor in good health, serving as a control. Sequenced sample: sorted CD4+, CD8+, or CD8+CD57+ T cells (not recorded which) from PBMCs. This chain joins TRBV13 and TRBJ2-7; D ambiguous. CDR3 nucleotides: TGTGCCAGCAGGTCTGACGAGGACTCCTACGAGCAGTACTTC. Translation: CASRSDEDSYEQYF.